This record concerns one TCR beta chain sequence. This clonotype was counted a few times. What antigen it recognizes has not been identified. No much larger clone is present one base from it, and per-base qualities are unavailable. The record originates from a study of naive and memory T cell subsets (dated 2017 in TCRdb). Regarding the study in general: The study applied an open-source, UMI-based TCR alpha and beta sequencing pipeline to sorted naive and memory peripheral blood T cell subsets. The functional CMV T cell responses agreed completely with IgG serology results. RNA was DNase-treated and reverse transcribed with TCR constant-region primers, mostly using SuperScript III.

The CDR3 measures 14 amino acids from cysteine to phenylalanine. Only the CDR3 portion is preserved as DNA: 42 bases, with reading frame beginning at the first base. CDR1 and CDR2, per the germline V gene, are SGHRS and YFSETQ. Germline trimming amounts to 3 bases on V and 1 base on J, with 4 as the count of junction bases outside the gene matches. Libraries were made using UMI-ligation and nested PCR. To cover both TRBC1 and TRBC2, the beta constant-region primer consisted of an equimolar mix of two oligonucleotides. T4 RNA ligase 1 ligated a single-stranded oligonucleotide carrying the SP2 primer and a 12-nucleotide UMI to the cDNA 3' end. Four rounds of PCR were used to amplify ligated cDNA, with nested alpha and beta constant-region primers being used together with the SP2 primer. The ligation reaction was incubated at 16°C for roughly 18-24 hours. PCR2 was usually performed as a SYBR Green qPCR and halted at a preset threshold so that over-amplification would not occur. All purifications after the first were performed with Agencourt AMPure XP magnetic beads. Libraries were quantified by Qubit and checked on a TapeStation, with a main peak expected near 650 bp. Pooled libraries were sequenced on an Illumina MiSeq using v2 2x251 paired-end kits, and typically roughly 0.95-2.1 million reads were obtained per sample. Each sample was pooled at 4 nM, and roughly 5-7% PhiX was included to help cluster recognition. Regarding the original processing steps: Using tag matching that tolerated one base-pair mismatch, Decombinator assigned V and J genes to FASTQ reads that had been processed by Demultiplexor. Collapsinator relied on UMIs to fix sequencing errors as well as frequency errors caused by PCR heterogeneity. TCRs were translated and CDR3s were extracted from the conserved cysteine to the FGXG phenylalanine by CDR3Translator, with non-productive sequences being flagged. Gini, Shannon entropy and inverse Simpson indices were computed after subsampling the repertoires to the same number of UMI-defined TCRs. Within the linear range, a power law was fitted to clonotype abundance distributions using maximum likelihood. For one naive CD8 sample, the pipeline and MIGEC produced similar UMI counts, unique TCR numbers and clonal distributions. The repertoires were searched for 6,000 to 9,500 CMV-associated CDR3 sequences that had been compiled from VDJdb and a published dataset. Using fastp at Q25 and MiXCR, TCRdb reprocessed the public reads and kept productive beta chains. Identical CDR3 proteins give one entry, which carries the most common genes and DNA. For this entry, the V and J calls and clone size follow TCRdb and not the study's own pipeline. This sample gives approximately 89,000 distinct CDR3 sequences in total; around 7% of them show up just once. The ten most abundant clones make up 1.6% of the sample.

From the second PCR step on, the TCR alpha and beta chain libraries were amplified in separate reactions. Donor CMV status was determined by IFNgamma production from CD4+ T cells after overnight stimulation of fresh PBMCs with CMV viral lysate. Using Miltenyi beads, CD4 T cells were first positively selected, and CD8 T cells were then positively selected from the CD4-negative fraction. After staining for CD3, CD4, CD8, CD45RA, CD27 and a live/dead dye, cells were sorted on a BD Aria II into four subsets based on CD45RA and CD27. Blood came from three healthy volunteers, each fractionated into CD4 and CD8 T cells and then into four differentiation subsets. Approximately 120 ml of peripheral blood was taken from each donor, and PBMC were separated by density-gradient centrifugation on Ficoll-Paque PLUS. After sorting, cells were lysed in RLT buffer, RNA was extracted using a Qiagen RNeasy kit, and the extracted RNA was stored at -80 degrees C.

General conclusions and limits of the study: In both CD4 and CD8 cells, a rise in Gini index and a fall in Shannon and inverse Simpson diversity were observed from naive through CM, EM and EMRA. RNA-based TCR counts may be affected by expression changes linked to T cell activation and differentiation. No ground truth was available to validate the repertoire findings for the naive and memory subsets. A power law was followed by TCR abundance, with an exponent that differed between naive and memory subsets but was consistent across the three individuals. Clonotypes were defined as single alpha or beta chain sequences, not paired alpha/beta receptors. After error correction, only a single occurrence was seen for over 95% of naive TCR sequences, so much steeper abundance distributions were produced than in memory subsets.

This clonotype was obtained from a human donor in good health. Sample: central memory CD4+ T cells from blood. The label giving this sample's cell subset or site can be read as: central memory, CD45RA- CD27+. The sequence links TRBV5-1 to TRBJ2-7; 7 junctional bases match TRBD1. This receptor has the CDR3 CASSSAGGSYEQYF. The DNA sequence is given as TGCGCCAGCAGCTCAGCAGGGGGTTCCTACGAGCAGTACTTC. With the portions outside the CDR3 filled from the reference TRBV5-1 and TRBJ2-7 genes, the complete variable region becomes KAGVTQTPRYLIKTRGQQVTLSCSPISGHRSVSWYQQTPGQGLQFLFEYFSETQRNKGNFPGRFSGRQFSNSRSEMNVSTLELGDSALYLCASSSAGGSYEQYFGPGTRLTVT.